Presented here are 9 T cell receptor beta chains from one specimen sequenced in a study of T cells after somatic rescue of genetic block. Some clones are missing from TCRdb's copy, which holds only in-frame ones; the method was immunoSEQ multiplex PCR. The sample shows about 88,000 clones, approximately 90% of them seen only once. Input material: peripheral blood mononuclear cells (PBMCs). These receptors all come from a young woman.

This chain connects TRBV10-3 to TRBJ2-2, with D possibly matching TRBD2 (6 bases). The CDR3 has 13 residues. V gave up 2 bases and J gave up 5 bases, with 6 bases separating them. The germline gives CDR1 ENHRY, CDR2 SYGVKD. Here the CDR3 DNA reads TGTGCCATCAGTGAGGGGGGGACCGGGGAGCTGTTTTTT. It is translated as CAISEGGTGELFF.

The chain combines TRBV28 with TRBJ2-3; D gene unclear. From germline, CDR1 is MDHEN and CDR2 SYDVKM. The CDR3 sequence is 14 residues long. V lost 4 bases and J lost 1, with 9 bases in between. CDR3 in amino acids: CASSSVSRTDTQYF. CDR3 in DNA: TGTGCCAGCAGTTCGGTTTCCCGCACAGATACGCAGTATTTT.

The sample holds one count of this clone. The chain carries TRBV5-1 and TRBJ2-7; 7 bases agree with TRBD1. The junction had 12 bases not matched to a gene; V was cut back by 5 bases and J by 7 bases. This CDR3 spans 14 amino acids. The germline V gene encodes CDR1 SGHRS and CDR2 YFSETQ. The CDR3 DNA is TGCGCCAGCAGACGAAATACACAGGGGCGGGAGCAGTACTTC. Encoded protein: CASRRNTQGREQYF.

The chain joins TRBV7-4 to TRBJ2-1; D gene unclear. CDR1 and CDR2 (germline): SGHVT, SQSDAQ. Trimming shortened V by 6 bases and J by 3 bases, and 15 bases separated the two germline ends. This CDR3 has 15 amino acids. The CDR3 DNA reads as TGTGCCAGCAGGCCAGGCCGCCCGTTCTACAATGAGCAGTTCTTC. Its protein product is CASRPGRPFYNEQFF.

V is TRBV28 and J is TRBJ1-4; TRBD1 aligns across 8 bases. Per the germline V gene, CDR1 is MDHEN and CDR2 is SYDVKM. J was trimmed by 3 bases and V by 1 base; bases with no gene match: 7. This CDR3 spans 17 amino acids. CDR3 amino acids: CASSLYGSRGPNEKLFF. The CDR3 nucleotides are TGTGCCAGCAGTTTATATGGTTCCAGGGGGCCTAATGAAAAACTGTTTTTT.

The genes are TRBV4-1 and TRBJ2-2; 7 bases map to TRBD1. V lost 6 bases and J lost 4; bases outside the gene matches: 8. The CDR3 consists of 15 residues. The germline gives CDR1 MGHRA, CDR2 YSYEKL. The CDR3 bases are TGCGCCAGCAGGCAACAGGGGTCCGGCACCGGGGAGCTGTTTTTT. Protein: CASRQQGSGTGELFF.

The chain employs TRBV5-5 and TRBJ2-1; 7 bases fit TRBD2. CDR1 is SGHKS and CDR2 is YYEKEE in the germline V gene (reference sequence). J lost 4 bases, V lost 3 bases, and 13 bases had no gene match. The CDR3 runs to 17 residues. The CDR3 coding sequence is TGTGCCAGCAGCTCGTCCGACGGCGGGAGCCTTTACAATGAGCAGTTCTTC. Protein sequence: CASSSSDGGSLYNEQFF.

The chain links TRBV5-1 to TRBJ1-3; D is uncertain. Germline V lookup: CDR1 SGHRS, CDR2 YFSETQ. The V end was cut by 0 bases, the J end by 0 bases, with 10 bases between. The CDR3 loop spans 16 amino acids. The CDR3 bases are TGCGCCAGCAGCTTGGTGGTCGGTTCCTCTGGAAACACCATATATTTT. Its protein product is CASSLVVGSSGNTIYF.

This chain uses TRBV18 with TRBJ2-2; D remains ambiguous. This CDR3 contains 15 residues. Germline assignment: CDR1 KGHSH and CDR2 LQKENI. V was trimmed by 5 bases and J by 0 bases, leaving 10 bases between them. The CDR3 sequence: CASSSDGPNTGELFF. The CDR3 coding sequence is TGTGCCAGCTCATCGGACGGACCGAACACCGGGGAGCTGTTTTTT.